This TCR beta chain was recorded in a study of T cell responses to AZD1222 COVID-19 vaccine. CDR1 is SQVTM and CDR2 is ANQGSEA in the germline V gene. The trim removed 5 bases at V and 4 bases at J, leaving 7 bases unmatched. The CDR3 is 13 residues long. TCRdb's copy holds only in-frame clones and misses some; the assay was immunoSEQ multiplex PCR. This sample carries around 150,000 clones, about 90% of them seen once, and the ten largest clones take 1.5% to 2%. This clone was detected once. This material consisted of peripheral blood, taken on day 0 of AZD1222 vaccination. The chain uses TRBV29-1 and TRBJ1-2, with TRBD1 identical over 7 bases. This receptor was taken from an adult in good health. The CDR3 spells CSVSYRDSYGYTF. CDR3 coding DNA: TGCAGCGTTTCTTATCGGGACAGCTATGGCTACACCTTC.